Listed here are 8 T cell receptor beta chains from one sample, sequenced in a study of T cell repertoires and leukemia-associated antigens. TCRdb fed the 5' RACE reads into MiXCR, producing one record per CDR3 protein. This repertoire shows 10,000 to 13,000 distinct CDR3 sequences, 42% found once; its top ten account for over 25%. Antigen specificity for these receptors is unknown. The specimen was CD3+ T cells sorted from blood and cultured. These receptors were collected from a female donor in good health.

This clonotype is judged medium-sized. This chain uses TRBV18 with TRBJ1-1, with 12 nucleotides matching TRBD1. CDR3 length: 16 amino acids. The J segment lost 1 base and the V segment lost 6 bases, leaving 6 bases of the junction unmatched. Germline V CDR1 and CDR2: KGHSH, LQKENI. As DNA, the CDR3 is TGTGCCAGCTCGCTAGGGACAGGGGGCCCGAACACTGAAGCTTTCTTT. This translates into CASSLGTGGPNTEAFF.

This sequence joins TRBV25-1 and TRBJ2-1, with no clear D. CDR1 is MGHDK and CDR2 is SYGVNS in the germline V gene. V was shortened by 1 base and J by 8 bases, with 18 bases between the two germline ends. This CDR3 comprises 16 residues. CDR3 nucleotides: TGTGCCAGCAGTGAATTGGGAAGCGAATTACCGCATGAGCAGTTCTTC. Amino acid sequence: CASSELGSELPHEQFF. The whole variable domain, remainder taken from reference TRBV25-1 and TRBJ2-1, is EADIYQTPRYLVIGTGKKITLECSQTMGHDKMYWYQQDPGMELHLIHYSYGVNSTEKGDLSSESTVSRIRTEHFPLTLESARPSHTSQYLCASSELGSELPHEQFFGPGTRLTVL.

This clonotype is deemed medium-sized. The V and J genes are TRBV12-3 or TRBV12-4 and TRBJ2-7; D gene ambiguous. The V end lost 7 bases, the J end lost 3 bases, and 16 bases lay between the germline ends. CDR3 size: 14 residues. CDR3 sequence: CASTILEVHYEQYF. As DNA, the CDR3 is TGTGCCAGCACCATTCTAGAGGTCCACTACGAGCAGTACTTC.

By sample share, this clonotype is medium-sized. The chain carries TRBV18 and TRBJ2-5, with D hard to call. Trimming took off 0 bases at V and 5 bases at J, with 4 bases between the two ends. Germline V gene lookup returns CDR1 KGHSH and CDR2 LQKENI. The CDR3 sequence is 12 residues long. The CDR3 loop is CASSPPAETQYF. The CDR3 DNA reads TGTGCCAGCTCACCACCTGCCGAGACCCAGTACTTC.

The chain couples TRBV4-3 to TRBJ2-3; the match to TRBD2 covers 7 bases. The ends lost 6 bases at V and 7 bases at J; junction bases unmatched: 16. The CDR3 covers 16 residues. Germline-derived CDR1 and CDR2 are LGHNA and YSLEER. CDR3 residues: CASSTGRGRERNTQYF. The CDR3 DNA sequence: TGCGCCAGCAGTACCGGGAGAGGGCGGGAGCGAAATACGCAGTATTTT.

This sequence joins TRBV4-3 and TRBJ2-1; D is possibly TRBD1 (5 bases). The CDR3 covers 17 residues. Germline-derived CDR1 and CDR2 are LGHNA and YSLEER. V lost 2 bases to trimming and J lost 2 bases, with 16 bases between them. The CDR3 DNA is TGCGCCAGCAGCCAAACGGGCCTCTGGGGCACCTACAATGAGCAGTTCTTC. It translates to CASSQTGLWGTYNEQFF.

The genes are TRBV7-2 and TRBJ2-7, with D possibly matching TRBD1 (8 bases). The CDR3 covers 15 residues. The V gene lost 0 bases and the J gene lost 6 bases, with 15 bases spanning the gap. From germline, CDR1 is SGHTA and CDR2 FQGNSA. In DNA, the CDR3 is TGTGCCAGCAGCTTAGCGCGACAGGGGAGGGGCGAGCAGTACTTC. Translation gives CASSLARQGRGEQYF.

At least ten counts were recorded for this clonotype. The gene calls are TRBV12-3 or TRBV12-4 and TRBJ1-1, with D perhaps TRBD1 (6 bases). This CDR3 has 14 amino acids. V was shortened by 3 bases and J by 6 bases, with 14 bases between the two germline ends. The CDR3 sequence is CASSFGGLMPEAFF. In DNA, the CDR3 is TGTGCCAGCAGTTTTGGGGGGCTGATGCCTGAAGCTTTCTTT.